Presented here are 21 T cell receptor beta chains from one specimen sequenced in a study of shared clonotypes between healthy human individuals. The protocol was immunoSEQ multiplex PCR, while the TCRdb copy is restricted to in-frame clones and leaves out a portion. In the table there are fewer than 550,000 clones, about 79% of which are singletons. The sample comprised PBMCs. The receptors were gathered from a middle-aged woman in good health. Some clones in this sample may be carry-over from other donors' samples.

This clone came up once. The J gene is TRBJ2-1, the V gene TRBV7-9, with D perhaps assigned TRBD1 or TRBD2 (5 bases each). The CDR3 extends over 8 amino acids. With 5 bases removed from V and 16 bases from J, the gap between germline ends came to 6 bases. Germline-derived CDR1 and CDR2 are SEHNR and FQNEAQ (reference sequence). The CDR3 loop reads CASSRDFF. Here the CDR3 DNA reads TGTGCCAGCAGCCGGGACTTCTTC.

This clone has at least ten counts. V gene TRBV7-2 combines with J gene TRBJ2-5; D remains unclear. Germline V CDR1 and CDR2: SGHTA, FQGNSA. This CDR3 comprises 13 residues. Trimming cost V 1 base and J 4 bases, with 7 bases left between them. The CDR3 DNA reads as TGTGCCAGCAGCTTAGTGTGGGCAGAGACCCAGTACTTC. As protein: CASSLVWAETQYF.

The CDR3 is CASSELTDYNEQFF. CDR3 DNA: TGTGCCAGCAGTGAGTTAACCGATTACAATGAGCAGTTCTTC. The gene calls are TRBV2 and TRBJ2-1; D remains unclear. This CDR3 has 14 amino acids. Trimming left V 3 bases short and J 4 bases short, with 10 bases between. Per germline, CDR1 SNHLY and CDR2 FYNNEI.

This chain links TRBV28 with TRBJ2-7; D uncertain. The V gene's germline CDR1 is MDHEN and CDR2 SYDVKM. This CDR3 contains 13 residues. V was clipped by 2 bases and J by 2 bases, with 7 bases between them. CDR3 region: CASSLLLAYEQYF. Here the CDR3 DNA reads TGTGCCAGCAGTTTACTCCTCGCCTACGAGCAGTACTTC.

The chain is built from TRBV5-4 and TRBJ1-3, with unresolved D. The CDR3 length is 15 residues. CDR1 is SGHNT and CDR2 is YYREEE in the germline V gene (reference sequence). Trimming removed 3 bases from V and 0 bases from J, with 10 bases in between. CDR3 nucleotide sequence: TGTGCCAGCAGCTCGGACCGACTCTCTGGAAACACCATATATTTT. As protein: CASSSDRLSGNTIYF.

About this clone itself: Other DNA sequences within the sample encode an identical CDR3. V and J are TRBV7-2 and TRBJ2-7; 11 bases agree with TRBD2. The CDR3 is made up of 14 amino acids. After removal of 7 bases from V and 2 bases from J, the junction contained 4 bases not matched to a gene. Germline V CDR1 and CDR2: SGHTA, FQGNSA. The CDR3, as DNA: TGTGCCAGCACCCCGGGACTAGCGGCCTACGAGCAGTACTTC. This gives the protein CASTPGLAAYEQYF. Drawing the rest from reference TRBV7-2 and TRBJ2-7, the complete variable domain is GAGVSQSPSNKVTEKGKDVELRCDPISGHTALYWYRQSLGQGLEFLIYFQGNSAPDKSGLPSDRFSAERTGGSVSTLTIQRTQQEDSAVYLCASTPGLAAYEQYFGPGTRLTVT.

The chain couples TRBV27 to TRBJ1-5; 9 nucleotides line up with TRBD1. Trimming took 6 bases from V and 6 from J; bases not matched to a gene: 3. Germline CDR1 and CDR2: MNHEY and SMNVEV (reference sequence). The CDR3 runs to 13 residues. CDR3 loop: CASSRQGGQPQHF. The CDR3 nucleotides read TGTGCCAGCAGCCGACAGGGGGGTCAGCCCCAGCATTTT.

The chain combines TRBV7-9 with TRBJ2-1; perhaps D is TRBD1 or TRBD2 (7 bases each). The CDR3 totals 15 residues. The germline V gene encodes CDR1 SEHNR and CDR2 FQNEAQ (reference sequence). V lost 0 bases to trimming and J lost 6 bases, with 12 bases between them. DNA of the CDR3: TGTGCCAGCAGCTTAGCCAGGGGGGGCCTCAATGAGCAGTTCTTC. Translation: CASSLARGGLNEQFF.

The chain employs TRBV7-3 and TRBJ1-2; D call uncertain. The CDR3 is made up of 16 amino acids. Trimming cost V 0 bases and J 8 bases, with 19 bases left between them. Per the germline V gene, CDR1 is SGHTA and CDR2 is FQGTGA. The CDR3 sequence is CASSLTPPGSGWGYTF. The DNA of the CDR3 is TGTGCCAGCAGCTTAACCCCCCCCGGGTCGGGGTGGGGCTACACCTTC.

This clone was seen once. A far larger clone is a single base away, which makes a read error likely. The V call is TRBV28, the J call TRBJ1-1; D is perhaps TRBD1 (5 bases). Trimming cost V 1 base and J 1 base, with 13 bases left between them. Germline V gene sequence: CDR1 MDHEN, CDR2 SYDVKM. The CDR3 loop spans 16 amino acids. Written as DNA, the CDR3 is TGTGCCAGCAGTTTATACCCCAGGGTTAGGAACACTGAAGCTTTCTTT. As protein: CASSLYPRVRNTEAFF.

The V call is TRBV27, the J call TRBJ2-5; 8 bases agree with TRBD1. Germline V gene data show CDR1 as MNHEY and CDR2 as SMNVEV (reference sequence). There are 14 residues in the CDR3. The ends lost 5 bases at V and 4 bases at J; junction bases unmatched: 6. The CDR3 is CASSSRGTGETQYF. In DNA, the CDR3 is TGTGCCAGCAGTAGCAGGGGGACAGGAGAGACCCAGTACTTC.

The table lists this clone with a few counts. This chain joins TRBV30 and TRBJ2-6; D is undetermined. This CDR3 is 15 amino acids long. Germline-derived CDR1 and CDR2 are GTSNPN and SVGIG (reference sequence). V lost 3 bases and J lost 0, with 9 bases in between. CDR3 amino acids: CAWSLRTSGANVLTF. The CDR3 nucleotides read TGTGCCTGGAGCCTCAGAACCTCTGGGGCCAACGTCCTGACTTTC.

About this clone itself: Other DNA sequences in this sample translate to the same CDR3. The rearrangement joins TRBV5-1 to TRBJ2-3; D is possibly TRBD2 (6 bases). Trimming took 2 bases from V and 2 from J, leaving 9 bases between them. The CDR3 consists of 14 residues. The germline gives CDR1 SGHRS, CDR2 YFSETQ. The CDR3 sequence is CASSLGGNTDTQYF. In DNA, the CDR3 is TGCGCCAGCAGCTTAGGCGGGAACACAGATACGCAGTATTTT. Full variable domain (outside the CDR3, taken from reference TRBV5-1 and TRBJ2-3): KAGVTQTPRYLIKTRGQQVTLSCSPISGHRSVSWYQQTPGQGLQFLFEYFSETQRNKGNFPGRFSGRQFSNSRSEMNVSTLELGDSALYLCASSLGGNTDTQYFGPGTRLTVL.

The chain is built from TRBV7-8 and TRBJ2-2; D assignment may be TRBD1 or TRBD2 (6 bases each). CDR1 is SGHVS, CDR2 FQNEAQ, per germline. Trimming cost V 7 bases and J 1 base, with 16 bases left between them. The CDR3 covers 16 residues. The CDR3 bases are TGTGCCAGCACCAGGGCGGAGGGGGGGAACACCGGGGAGCTGTTTTTT. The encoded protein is CASTRAEGGNTGELFF.

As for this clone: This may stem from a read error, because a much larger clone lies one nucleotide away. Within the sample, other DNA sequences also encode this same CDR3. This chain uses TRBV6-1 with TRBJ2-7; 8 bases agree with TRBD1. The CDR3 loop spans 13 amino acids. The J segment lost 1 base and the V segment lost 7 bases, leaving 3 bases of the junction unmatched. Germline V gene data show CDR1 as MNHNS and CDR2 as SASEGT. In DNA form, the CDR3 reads TGTGCCAGCACTAGGACAGGGTCCTACGAGCAGTACTTC. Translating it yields CASTRTGSYEQYF.

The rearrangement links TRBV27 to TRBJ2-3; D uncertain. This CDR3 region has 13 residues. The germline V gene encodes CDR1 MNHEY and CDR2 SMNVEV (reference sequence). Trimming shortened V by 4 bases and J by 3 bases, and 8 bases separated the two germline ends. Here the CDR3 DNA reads TGTGCCAGCAGTTCTTTGAGAACAGATACGCAGTATTTT. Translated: CASSSLRTDTQYF.

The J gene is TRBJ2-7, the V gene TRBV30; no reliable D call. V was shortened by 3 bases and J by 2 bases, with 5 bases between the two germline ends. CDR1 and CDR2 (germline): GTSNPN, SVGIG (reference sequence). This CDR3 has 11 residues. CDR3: CAWRGAYEQYF. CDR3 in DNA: TGTGCCTGGAGAGGTGCCTACGAGCAGTACTTC.

The CDR3 sequence is CASSLWRGRIEKLFF. CDR3 in DNA: TGTGCCAGCAGTTTATGGAGGGGAAGGATTGAAAAACTGTTTTTT. The chain is built from TRBV27 and TRBJ1-4, with D maybe TRBD1 (5 bases). The V gene lost 1 base and the J gene lost 7 bases, with 13 bases spanning the gap. This CDR3 comprises 15 residues. Germline loops: CDR1 MNHEY, CDR2 SMNVEV (reference sequence).

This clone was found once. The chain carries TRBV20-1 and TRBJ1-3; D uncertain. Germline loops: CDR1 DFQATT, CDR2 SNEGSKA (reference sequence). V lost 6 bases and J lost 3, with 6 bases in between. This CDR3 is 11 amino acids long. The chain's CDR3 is CSALIGNTIYF. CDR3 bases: TGCAGTGCCCTGATTGGAAACACCATATATTTT.

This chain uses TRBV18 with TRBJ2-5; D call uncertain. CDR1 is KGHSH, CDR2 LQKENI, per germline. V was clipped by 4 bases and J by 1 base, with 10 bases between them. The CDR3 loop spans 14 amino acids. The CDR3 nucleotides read TGTGCCAGCTCACGGAGCAACAGCCAAGAGACCCAGTACTTC. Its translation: CASSRSNSQETQYF.

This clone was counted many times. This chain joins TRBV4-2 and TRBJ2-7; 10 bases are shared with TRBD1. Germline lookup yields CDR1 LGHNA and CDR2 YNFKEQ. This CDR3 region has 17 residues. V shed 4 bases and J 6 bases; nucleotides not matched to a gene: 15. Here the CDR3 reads CASSPSSGTGADSEQYF. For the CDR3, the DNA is TGTGCCAGCAGCCCGAGTTCCGGGACAGGGGCGGATTCCGAGCAGTACTTC.